This TCR beta chain originates from a study of graft-versus-host responses after intestinal transplantation. Clones were sequenced by immunoSEQ multiplex PCR, and TCRdb holds only the in-frame ones, with some missing. The sample holds nearly 95,000 clones, more than 85% seen once. The CDR3 loop spans 17 amino acids. CDR1 is SGHVS and CDR2 is FQNEAQ in the germline V gene. As regards this clone: The antigen remains unidentified. Germline is not matched at one junction end, which may reflect a read error.

The chain uses TRBV7-8 and TRBJ2-1; 7 bases are a match to TRBD1. The source of this sequence is a human donor who received an intestinal transplant. Sequenced material: unstimulated CD8+ T cells sorted from spleen or lymph node cells, taken before intestinal transplant. The CDR3 protein is CASSLPPVGQLSNKQFF. In DNA form, the CDR3 reads TGTGCCAGCAGCTTACCCCCGGTGGGACAGCTTAGCAATAAGCAGTTCTTC.